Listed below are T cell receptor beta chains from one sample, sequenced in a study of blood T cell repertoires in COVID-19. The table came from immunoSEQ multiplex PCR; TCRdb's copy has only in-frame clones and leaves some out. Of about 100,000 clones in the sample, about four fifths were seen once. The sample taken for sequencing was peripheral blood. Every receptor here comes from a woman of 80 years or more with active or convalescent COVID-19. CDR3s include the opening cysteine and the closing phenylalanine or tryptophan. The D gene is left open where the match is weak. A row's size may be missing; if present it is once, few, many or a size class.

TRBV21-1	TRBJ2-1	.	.	CAILASVSYNEQFF	TGTGCCATATTGGCTAGCGTCTCCTACAATGAGCAGTTCTTC
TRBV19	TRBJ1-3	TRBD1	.	CASSGQGRHTIYF	TGTGCCAGTAGTGGACAGGGACGTCACACCATATATTTT
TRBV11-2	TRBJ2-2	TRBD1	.	CASSSDRGYTGELFF	TGTGCCAGCAGCTCCGACAGGGGCTACACCGGGGAGCTGTTTTTT
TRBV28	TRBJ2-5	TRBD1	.	CASSLQTGAGETQYF	TGTGCCAGCAGTTTACAGACAGGGGCGGGGGAGACCCAGTACTTC
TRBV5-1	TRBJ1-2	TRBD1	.	CASTAGQGDYGYTF	TGCGCCAGCACCGCGGGACAGGGTGACTATGGCTACACCTTC
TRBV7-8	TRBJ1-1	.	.	CASSLEFGFTEAFF	TGTGCCAGCAGCTTAGAGTTCGGGTTCACTGAAGCTTTCTTT
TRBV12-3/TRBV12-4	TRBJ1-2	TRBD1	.	CASTRQGYGYTF	TGTGCCAGCACCCGACAGGGGTATGGCTACACCTTC
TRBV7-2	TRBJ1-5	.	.	CASSLGWGDHQPQHF	TGTGCCAGCAGCTTAGGCTGGGGAGATCATCAGCCCCAGCATTTT
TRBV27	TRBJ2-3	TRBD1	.	CASSLGQGADTQYF	TGTGCCAGCAGTTTAGGGCAGGGGGCAGATACGCAGTATTTT
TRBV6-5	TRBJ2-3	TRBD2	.	CASTLLAGGDTQYF	TGTGCCAGCACCTTACTCGCGGGAGGAGATACGCAGTATTTT
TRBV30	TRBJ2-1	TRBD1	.	CAWSVPRTGDFDEQFF	TGTGCCTGGAGTGTACCGCGGACAGGGGATTTCGATGAGCAGTTCTTC
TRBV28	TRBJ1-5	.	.	CASTDYSSGSSNQPQHF	TGTGCCAGCACCGATTATTCCTCGGGGAGTAGCAATCAGCCCCAGCATTTT
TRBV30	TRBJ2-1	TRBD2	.	CAWSPGTSGGSTSYNEQFF	TGTGCCTGGAGCCCCGGGACTAGCGGGGGAAGTACCTCCTACAATGAGCAGTTCTTC
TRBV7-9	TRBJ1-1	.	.	CASSLVGAQGTTEAFF	TGTGCCAGCAGCTTAGTGGGTGCCCAGGGAACAACTGAAGCTTTCTTT
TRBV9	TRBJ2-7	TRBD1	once	CASSPQWTGYEQYF	TGTGCCAGCAGCCCCCAGTGGACAGGCTACGAGCAGTACTTC
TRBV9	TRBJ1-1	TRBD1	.	CASSTSDRGRGEAFF	TGTGCCAGCAGCACATCGGACAGGGGGCGGGGTGAAGCTTTCTTT
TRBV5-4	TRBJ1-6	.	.	CASSLDRSSYNSPLHF	TGTGCCAGCAGCTTGGACAGAAGCTCCTATAATTCACCCCTCCACTTT
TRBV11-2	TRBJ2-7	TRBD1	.	CASSVLRPQGAGIWDEQYF	TGTGCCAGCAGCGTACTAAGGCCCCAGGGGGCTGGAATCTGGGACGAGCAGTACTTC
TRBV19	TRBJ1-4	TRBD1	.	CASSIAGTGNEKLFF	TGTGCCAGTAGTATAGCCGGGACAGGAAATGAAAAACTGTTTTTT
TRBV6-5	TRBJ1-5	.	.	CASRGRDKPQHF	TGTGCCAGCAGAGGTCGGGATAAGCCCCAGCATTTT
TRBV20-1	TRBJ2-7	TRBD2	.	CSASRTSGGPEQYF	TGCAGTGCGAGTAGGACTAGCGGGGGGCCCGAGCAGTACTTC
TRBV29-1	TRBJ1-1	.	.	CSGATRGGGEAFF	TGCAGCGGAGCGACGAGAGGAGGAGGGGAAGCTTTCTTT
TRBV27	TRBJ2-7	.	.	CASSPERHREYEQYF	TGTGCCAGCAGTCCCGAACGGCACAGGGAATACGAGCAGTACTTC
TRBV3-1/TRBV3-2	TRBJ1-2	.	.	CASSQGEGGYGYTF	TGTGCCAGCAGCCAAGGAGAGGGCGGCTATGGCTACACCTTC
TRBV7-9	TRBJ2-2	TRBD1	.	CASSLNGRGYTGELFF	TGTGCCAGCAGCTTAAATGGCAGGGGGTACACCGGGGAGCTGTTTTTT
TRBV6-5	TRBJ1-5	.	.	CASSPPEGQPQHF	TGTGCCAGCAGTCCCCCGGAGGGTCAGCCCCAGCATTTT
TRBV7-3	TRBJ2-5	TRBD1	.	CASSRQGSSGETQYF	TGTGCCAGCAGCCGACAGGGTTCAAGTGGGGAGACCCAGTACTTC
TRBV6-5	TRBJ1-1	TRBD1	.	CASSSGGQGGSEAFF	TGTGCCAGCAGCTCCGGGGGACAGGGGGGCAGTGAAGCTTTCTTT
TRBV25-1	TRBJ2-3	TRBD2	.	CASSGTSGGTDTQYF	TGTGCCAGCAGTGGCACTAGCGGGGGCACAGATACGCAGTATTTT